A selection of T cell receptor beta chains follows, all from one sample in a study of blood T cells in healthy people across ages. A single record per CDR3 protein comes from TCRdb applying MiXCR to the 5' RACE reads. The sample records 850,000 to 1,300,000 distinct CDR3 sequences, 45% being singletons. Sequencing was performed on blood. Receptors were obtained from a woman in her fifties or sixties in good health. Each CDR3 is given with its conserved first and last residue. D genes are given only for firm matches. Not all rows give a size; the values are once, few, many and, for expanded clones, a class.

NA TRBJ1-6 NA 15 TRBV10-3 CAISSLGSKNSPLHF TGTGCCATCAGTTCCCTCGGGAGTAAGAATTCACCCCTCCACTTT
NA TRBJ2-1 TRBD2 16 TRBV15 CATSSQTSGSYNEQFF TGTGCCACCAGCAGTCAGACTAGCGGCTCCTACAATGAGCAGTTCTTC
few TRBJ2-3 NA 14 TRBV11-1 CASSFGSSTDTQYF TGTGCCAGCAGCTTTGGATCTAGCACAGATACGCAGTATTTT
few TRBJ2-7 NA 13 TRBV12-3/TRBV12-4 CASRHTSSYEQYF TGTGCCAGCAGACACACGAGCTCCTACGAGCAGTACTTC
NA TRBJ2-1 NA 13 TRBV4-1 CASRGLKNNEQFF TGCGCCAGCAGGGGATTGAAAAACAATGAGCAGTTCTTC
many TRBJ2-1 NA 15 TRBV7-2 CASSLAFGDYNEQFF TGTGCCAGCAGCTTGGCATTCGGTGACTACAATGAGCAGTTCTTC
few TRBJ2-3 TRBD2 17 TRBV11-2 CASSPVPSGTSTDTQYF TGTGCCAGCAGCCCCGTACCTAGCGGGACTAGCACAGATACGCAGTATTTT
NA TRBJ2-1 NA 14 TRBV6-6 CASSSVRDYNEQFF TGTGCCAGCAGTTCTGTCCGGGATTACAATGAGCAGTTCTTC
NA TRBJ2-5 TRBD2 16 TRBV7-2 CASSLAAASGIYEQYF TGTGCCAGCAGCTTAGCGGCGGCTAGCGGGATATATGAGCAGTACTTC
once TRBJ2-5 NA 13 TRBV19 CASSPTGMETQYF TGTGCCAGTAGTCCTACAGGGATGGAGACCCAGTACTTC
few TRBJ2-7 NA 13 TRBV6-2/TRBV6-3 CASSHEFYYEQYF TGTGCCAGCAGTCACGAGTTCTACTACGAGCAGTACTTC
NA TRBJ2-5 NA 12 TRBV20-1 CSATTQQETQYF TGCAGTGCTACGACACAACAAGAGACCCAGTACTTC
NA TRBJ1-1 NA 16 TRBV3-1 CASSQDRTPKNTEAFF TGTGCCAGCAGCCAAGATCGGACACCGAAGAACACTGAAGCTTTCTTT
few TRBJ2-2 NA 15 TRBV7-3 CASSFLAGGTGELFF TGTGCCAGCAGCTTTCTCGCAGGGGGGACCGGGGAGCTGTTTTTT
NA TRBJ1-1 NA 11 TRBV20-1 CSAEQGPEAFF TGCAGTGCTGAACAGGGCCCTGAAGCTTTCTTT
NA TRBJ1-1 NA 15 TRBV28 CASSLLRGVGGEAFF TGTGCCAGCAGTTTACTTCGAGGTGTGGGGGGTGAAGCTTTCTTT
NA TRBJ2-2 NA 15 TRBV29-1 CSVLSRRGGTGELFF TGCAGCGTTTTAAGCCGTCGAGGGGGGACCGGGGAGCTGTTTTTT
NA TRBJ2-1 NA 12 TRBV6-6 CASSYSATSQFF TGTGCCAGCAGTTACTCGGCTACCTCCCAGTTCTTC
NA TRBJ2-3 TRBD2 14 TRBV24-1 CATMASGDSGTQYF TGTGCCACCATGGCCAGCGGGGACTCCGGTACGCAGTATTTT
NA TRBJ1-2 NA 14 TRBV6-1 CASSEPPGNYGYTF TGTGCCAGCAGTGAACCCCCAGGAAACTATGGCTACACCTTC
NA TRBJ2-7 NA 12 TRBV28 CASIPSSYEQYF TGTGCCAGCATACCTAGCTCCTACGAGCAGTACTTC
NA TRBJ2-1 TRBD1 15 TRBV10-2 CASTGRQGSYNEQFF TGCGCCAGCACCGGACGACAGGGCTCCTACAATGAGCAGTTCTTC
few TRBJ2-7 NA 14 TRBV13 CASSFPGSSYEQYF TGTGCCAGCAGCTTTCCGGGGAGCTCCTACGAGCAGTACTTC
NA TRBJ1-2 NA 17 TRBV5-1 CASSLVAGTWANYGYTF TGCGCCAGCAGCTTGGTGGCAGGGACGTGGGCTAACTATGGCTACACCTTC
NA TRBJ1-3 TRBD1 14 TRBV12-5 CASAEGATGNTIYF TGTGCTAGTGCCGAGGGGGCTACTGGAAACACCATATATTTT
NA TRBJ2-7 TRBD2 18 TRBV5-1 CASSLEGLRPSGWYEQYF TGCGCCAGCAGCTTGGAAGGGTTGCGGCCTAGCGGGTGGTACGAGCAGTACTTC
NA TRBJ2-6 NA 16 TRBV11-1 CASSFDSRSGANVLTF TGTGCCAGCAGCTTCGACAGCAGATCTGGGGCCAACGTCCTGACTTTC
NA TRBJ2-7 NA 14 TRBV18 CASRPRTSSYEQYF TGTGCCAGCCGCCCGAGGACAAGCTCCTACGAGCAGTACTTC
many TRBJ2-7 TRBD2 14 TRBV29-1 CSVEGLAGSYEQYF TGCAGCGTTGAAGGGCTAGCGGGGTCCTACGAGCAGTACTTC
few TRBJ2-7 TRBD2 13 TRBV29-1 CSVSSGRGYEQYF TGCAGCGTCTCTAGCGGGAGGGGCTACGAGCAGTACTTC
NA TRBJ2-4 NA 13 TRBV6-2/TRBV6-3 CASIGTERNEQYF TGCGCCAGCATTGGGACGGAAAGAAATGAGCAGTACTTC
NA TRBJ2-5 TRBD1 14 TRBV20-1 CSARGTGVPETQYF TGCAGTGCTAGAGGGACAGGGGTTCCAGAGACCCAGTACTTC
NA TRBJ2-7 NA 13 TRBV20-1 CSAPTSWGNEQYF TGCAGTGCACCCACTAGTTGGGGGAATGAGCAGTACTTC
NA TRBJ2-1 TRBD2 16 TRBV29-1 CSAVGGSGSSYNEQFF TGCAGCGCCGTCGGAGGTAGCGGGAGCTCCTACAATGAGCAGTTCTTC
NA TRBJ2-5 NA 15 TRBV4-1 CASSQVPGFGETQYF TGCGCCAGCAGCCAAGTCCCGGGGTTCGGAGAGACCCAGTACTTC
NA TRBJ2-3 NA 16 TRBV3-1 CASSPITGETADTQYF TGTGCCAGCAGCCCTATTACCGGGGAGACGGCAGATACGCAGTATTTT
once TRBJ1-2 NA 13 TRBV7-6 CASSLVVSGGYTF TGTGCCAGCAGCTTAGTGGTCAGTGGTGGCTACACCTTC
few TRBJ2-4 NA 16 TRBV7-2 CASSFGSGGVKNIQYF NA